This TCR beta chain was identified in a study of cytomegalovirus exposure and HLA in healthy donors (dated by TCRdb to the late 2010s). For the study in its entirety: In an earlier analysis of several hundred of the donors, around 290 Gb of sequence data and roughly 100 million unique TCR beta sequences from about 180 million T cells were reported. Roughly 300 gigabases of sequencing data and 75 million to 85 million unique TCR sequences made up an early release that covered several hundred HLA-typed donors. Among the roughly 400 genotyped donors, about 83% belonged to the genetic ancestry cluster associated with self-reported Caucasian donors. The aim of the study was to test whether cataloging public T cell receptors could identify signatures of past pathogen exposure. The study used immunosequencing to profile the T cell repertoires of hundreds of subjects and linked those repertoires to cytomegalovirus serostatus. A separate validation cohort of about 110 different subjects was used in addition to the 666-subject first cohort. The study combined high-throughput TCR immunosequencing, statistical association of individual TCRs with disease status, and machine learning to predict cytomegalovirus infection status. A later analysis re-examined previously published TCR beta repertoires from hundreds of donors and added high-resolution HLA genotyping to investigate patterns of TCR occurrence. In the later analysis, no new phenotypic data were used to find candidate immune exposures; instead, reliance was placed on TCR beta sequences and their occurrence across donors. An earlier analysis of around 540 of the donors applied high-throughput TCR beta sequencing to assess whether each TCR beta V gene segment acted as functional or pseudogenic. Donor age, sex, ethnicity and CMV serostatus were compiled alongside the repertoire data. A later genetic analysis used genome-wide SNP genotypes for about three fifths of the roughly 700 donors, treating that subset as a discovery cohort. Every discovery cohort repertoire had been produced on one sequencing platform. HLA typing included class I and class II loci at four-digit resolution. Typing coverage differed by locus: A, B, C, DRB1 and DQB1 were typed in roughly 620-630 donors, DQA1 in approximately 520, DPA1 in approximately 600, and DPB1 in 472. Roughly five DR-DQ haplotypes were treated as single units for association and clustering because of strong linkage in the cohort. Among almost 400 genotyped donors of the cohort, an average of approximately 240,000 unique TCR beta nucleotide sequences were sequenced per donor, around 20% of them non-productive. What the work shows at the level of the full study, not this receptor alone: Most TCR sequences were observed very rarely across donors, whereas some public TCRs were present in many individuals. It was suggested by the authors that the approach could potentially be generalized to other disease states and immunological phenotypes. Because counts were too low, around 17 rarely observed V segments, including chromosome 9 orphons, were left out of the earlier analysis of a few hundred of the donors. A group of highly shared sequence variants was considered likely to be a technical artifact of the sequencing pipeline. Three of the identified cytomegalovirus-associated TCR beta chains were confirmed in vitro to be specific for cytomegalovirus antigens. A later analysis associated about 17,000 TCR beta sequences with specific HLA alleles at a false discovery rate of 0.05. Because HLA typing was missing for some donors at each locus, association tests included only the typed subset. Several of the top co-occurrence clusters appeared to be linked to parvovirus B19, influenza, CMV and Epstein-Barr virus, according to a later analysis. Some IMGT-functional V segments, including TRBV6-2 and TRBV6-3, could not be distinguished by the 87-base-pair reads and were therefore excluded. According to a later analysis, most CMV-associated TCR beta chains appeared to be HLA-restricted, and the HLA associations seemed to be driven largely by CMV exposure. Broadly in line with IMGT annotations, most TCR beta V segments showed up in productive rearrangements about 87% or about 30% of the time in an earlier analysis of 587 of the donors. Correlated functional status among segregating V segments might be attributable to linkage disequilibrium, but an unknown experimental factor could not be ruled out. A later genetic analysis associated a missense DCLRE1C variant with V-gene and J-gene trimming of TCR beta chains, and an independent cohort replicated the association. The classifier was reported to diagnose cytomegalovirus status with high specificity and sensitivity in both the original and validation cohorts. Only TCR beta chains were sequenced in this cohort, and the absence of alpha or paired-chain data limited detectable features. In a later analysis, TCR association rates were found to vary across HLA loci, with the most associated TCRs seen for DRB1 alleles and the fewest for HLA-C alleles. Compared with equally common non-associated chains, HLA-associated TCR beta chains in a later analysis were more clonally expanded and had lower generation probabilities. A further reported finding was that TCR beta sequences accurately predicted the HLA-A and HLA-B alleles for most subjects in the first cohort. A total of around 150 TCR beta chains were listed by the study as associated with cytomegalovirus. Assigning TCR associations to individual alleles was difficult when HLA alleles, especially DR and DQ, strongly co-occurred. A later genetic analysis reported fewer N-insertions in productive TCRs among donors in an Asian-associated ancestry cluster than the 666-donor mean. CMV serostatus was the only immune exposure information available for the cohort. Sequencing depth was assumed to be roughly uniform across donors in the presence/absence analyses, though that assumption may not hold.

In total, fewer than 750 healthy bone marrow donors made up the cohort. At the time of sampling, every cohort member was nominally healthy, though immune exposures that went unrecorded were likely present. The donor tested CMV seropositive, placing the donor among the approximately 310 seropositive members of the cohort. A peripheral blood sample was provided by each donor, and peripheral blood mononuclear cells were used for TCR beta sequencing. Genomic DNA extraction from the blood cell samples was performed with the Qiagen DNeasy Blood Extraction Kit. There are 14 amino acids in the CDR3, from cysteine to phenylalanine inclusive. The kept DNA is CDR3 alone, 42 bases in frame from the first base. Reading the germline V gene gives CDR1 ENHRY and CDR2 SYGVKD. V is pruned by 6 bases and J by 5 bases, leaving 4 bases of the junction without a gene match. Of note for this clone: No cognate antigen has been identified for it. There are no base qualities to consult, and no much larger clone falls within one base.

Library prep was done by the immunoSEQ multiplex PCR assay. The multiplex PCR relied on a mix of 60 forward primers for TCR Vbeta segments and 13 reverse primers for TCR Jbeta segments. Amplification of the CDR3 region of rearranged TCR beta genes was performed with a multiplex PCR assay on genomic DNA. The Illumina HiSeq System was used to sequence the amplified TCR beta libraries as 87-base-pair reads. Per the original workflow: A later analysis counted approximately 76 million unique TCR beta chains across the approximately 700 repertoires, and around 9.9 million of these chains were shared by at least two donors. Raw reads were error-corrected and collapsed into unique sequences by a nearest-neighbor algorithm in which closely related sequences were merged to remove PCR and sequencing errors. Alignment of CDR3 sequences to IMGT reference sequences was used to assign V, D and J gene segments. For a sequence to be retained, a match of at least six nucleotides was required to both a V gene segment and a J gene segment. Rearrangements were classified as productive when the CDR3 lacked stop codons and remained in frame with V and J, and all other rearrangements were classified as non-productive. CDR3 was defined by IMGT convention, running from the second conserved V-encoded cysteine to the conserved J-encoded phenylalanine. In an earlier analysis of approximately 590 of the donors, sequences lacking an unambiguous match to a single V gene segment were excluded. An earlier analysis of approximately 590 of the donors called V segments functional above 56.7% productive rearrangements and segregating when the between-donor standard deviation exceeded 5%. A statistical classification framework was developed to diagnose cytomegalovirus status using the catalog of TCR beta chain sequences. In a later analysis, V and J genes were assigned by comparing TCR nucleotide sequences against IMGT/GENE-DB human TR gene sequences. The TCRdist pipeline was used in a later analysis to assign CDR3 sequences and most-parsimonious VDJ recombination scenarios. In a later analysis, every TCR beta chain was defined by the combination of its CDR3 amino acid sequence and its V-gene family, and reads without a unique V-gene family were dropped. In a later analysis, around 600 highly shared, low-generation-probability nucleotide sequences were removed to address suspected cross-contamination and a sequencing artifact. For each public chain, a later analysis derived a clonal expansion index from normalized ranks of inferred template counts within each repertoire. In a later analysis, generation probabilities were computed using a VDJ recombination model fitted to out-of-frame rearrangements, and the results were checked against IGoR. In a later analysis, hypergeometric tests were used to score TCR-TCR, TCR-HLA and TCR-CMV co-occurrence, with a repertoire-size bias correction applied to TCR pairs. A later analysis estimated false discovery rates by permuting HLA or CMV assignments 20 times. A later analysis grouped co-occurring TCRs with DBSCAN, adding TCRdist sequence similarity when clustering within HLA-allele-positive subsets. Repertoires with fewer than 30,000 or more than 120,000 public chains were left out of co-occurrence clustering, as were roughly five repertoires with anomalous nucleotide sharing. Not all clones reach the TCRdb copy of this immuneACCESS table, which keeps in-frame sequences only. Checked studies attribute under half of the gap to unresolved V genes and leave the rest unexplained. The V and J calls and clone size were taken over from that table, and D and trimming were inferred from the DNA. The sample records under 150,000 clones, over 65% of which are singletons. The ten biggest clones cover about 2% of the sample.

The sample was PBMCs. The sequence links TRBV10-3 to TRBJ2-2; 9 junctional bases match TRBD1. The receptor was derived from a female donor in good health and CMV-seropositive. The base sequence is TGTGCCATCAGACGGGACAGGGAGACCGGGGAGCTGTTTTTT. The translation is CAIRRDRETGELFF.